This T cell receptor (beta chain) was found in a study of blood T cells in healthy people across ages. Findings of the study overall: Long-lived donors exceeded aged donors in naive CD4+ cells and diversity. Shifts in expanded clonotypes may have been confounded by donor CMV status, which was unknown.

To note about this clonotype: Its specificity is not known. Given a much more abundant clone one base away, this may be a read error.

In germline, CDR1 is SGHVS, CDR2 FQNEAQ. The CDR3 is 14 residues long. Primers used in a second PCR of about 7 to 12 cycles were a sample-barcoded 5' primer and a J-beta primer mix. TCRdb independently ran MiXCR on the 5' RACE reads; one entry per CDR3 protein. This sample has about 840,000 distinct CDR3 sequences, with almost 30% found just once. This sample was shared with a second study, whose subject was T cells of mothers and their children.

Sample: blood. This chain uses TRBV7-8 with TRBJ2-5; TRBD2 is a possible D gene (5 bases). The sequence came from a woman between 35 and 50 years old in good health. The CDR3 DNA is TGTGTCAGCAGCTTACCTACCAGGTTGGAGGAGCAGTACTTC. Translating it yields CVSSLPTRLEEQYF.